Listed here are 5 T cell receptor beta chains from one sample, sequenced in a study of T cells after yellow fever vaccination. Via MiXCR, TCRdb re-called the 5' RACE reads, giving one row per CDR3 protein. The table has some 670,000 distinct CDR3 sequences, about 12% seen once. Here the sequenced sample was PBMCs, taken on the day of the yellow fever booster vaccination. The receptor source for this set is a man between 25 and 39 years old who received the YFV17D yellow fever vaccine.

This clonotype has ten or more counts. The gene calls are TRBV30 and TRBJ2-4, with D unclear. V lost 5 bases, J lost 5 bases, and 7 bases lay in between. Germline loops: CDR1 GTSNPN, CDR2 SVGIG (reference sequence). CDR3 length equals 11 residues. CDR3 nucleotide sequence: TGTGCCTGGGCTGGGGAAAACATTCAGTACTTC. Its protein is CAWAGENIQYF. Together with reference TRBV30 and TRBJ2-4, the CDR3 gives the full variable domain: SQTIHQWPATLVQPVGSPLSLECTVEGTSNPNLYWYRQAAGRGLQLLFYSVGIGQISSEVPQNLSASRPQDRQFILSSKKLLLSDSGFYLCAWAGENIQYFGAGTRLSVL.

This clonotype showed up just a few times. This sequence joins TRBV27 and TRBJ2-6; TRBD1 matches 10 bases. CDR3 size: 15 residues. The ends lost 8 bases at V and 1 base at J; junction bases unmatched: 2. The V gene's germline CDR1 is MNHEY and CDR2 SMNVEV (reference sequence). In DNA, the CDR3 is TGTGCCAGCGGACAGGGGGGGTCTGGGGCCAACGTCCTGACTTTC. It encodes CASGQGGSGANVLTF.

Many counts were recorded for this clonotype. The J gene is TRBJ2-5, the V gene TRBV7-6; TRBD2 is a possible D gene (7 bases). Per germline, CDR1 SGHVS and CDR2 FNYEAQ. CDR3 size: 14 residues. Trimming cost V 5 bases and J 4 bases, with 14 bases left between them. The DNA for the CDR3 is TGTGCCAGCAGCAAATCGGGGGGCGCAGAGACCCAGTACTTC. Protein: CASSKSGGAETQYF.

This clonotype was seen many times. The rearrangement uses TRBV24-1 and TRBJ2-7, with TRBD2 as a possible D gene (5 bases). The CDR3 contains 13 residues. Looked up from germline, CDR1 is KGHDR and CDR2 is SFDVKD. Trimming shortened V by 9 bases and J by 0 bases, and 11 bases separated the two germline ends. The CDR3 reads CATEDSFSYEQYF. The CDR3 DNA follows: TGTGCCACCGAGGACTCTTTCTCCTACGAGCAGTACTTC.

This chain links TRBV7-8 with TRBJ2-7, with a weak D call TRBD1 (6 bases). The CDR3 runs to 12 residues. The V end was cut by 7 bases, the J end by 7 bases, with 14 bases between. Germline CDR1 SGHVS, CDR2 FQNEAQ. CDR3 amino acids: CASMGTGKEQYF. As DNA, the CDR3 is TGTGCCAGCATGGGAACAGGGAAGGAGCAGTACTTC.